This T cell receptor beta chain was documented in a study of early T cells in non-severe SARS-CoV-2 infection. Unique molecular identifiers were affixed to single, distinct cDNA molecules. TCRdb redid the calling of the 5' RACE reads with MiXCR, one entry per CDR3 protein. The data hold approximately 66,000 distinct CDR3 sequences, with roughly 13% observed a single time. The CDR3 has 18 residues. This receptor was obtained from an adult who was a healthcare worker with PCR-confirmed SARS-CoV-2 infection or an uninfected control (not recorded which). The chain combines TRBV21-1 with TRBJ2-4; no DNA check was done on the table's D call, TRBD1. TRBV21-1 has pseudogene status. Sequenced material: whole blood. CDR3 DNA sequence: TGTGCCAGCAGCAAAGTAGTCAGGGGGCGGATAGCCAAAAACATTCAGTACTTC. This sequence encodes CASSKVVRGRIAKNIQYF.